This T cell receptor beta chain was recovered during a study of blood T cell repertoires in COVID-19. In the study overall: Specimens from acute and convalescent COVID-19 originated in the United States, Italy and Spain. The analysed material was cDNA or gDNA that came from T cells, B-cell-depleted T cells, or PBMCs.

Original processing notes: The authors estimated nucleated cell counts from reference gene primer amplification. Libraries were prepared by immunoSEQ multiplex PCR; TCRdb keeps only in-frame clonotypes and omits some of them. D and trimming were read from the DNA, whereas the V and J calls and clone size are those reported in that table. In the table there are approximately 150,000 clones, about 80% of which are singletons. This TCR was recovered from a human donor in a cohort sampled during active COVID-19. The specimen was peripheral blood.

CDR3 sequence reads: CATSDSGGYTF. CDR3 DNA sequence: TGTGCCACCAGTGATTCAGGGGGCTACACCTTC. This rearrangement joins TRBV24-1 to TRBJ1-2; perhaps TRBD1 as D (5 bases). Trimming shortened V by 2 bases and J by 8 bases, and 5 bases separated the two germline ends. This CDR3 has 11 residues. Germline V CDR1 and CDR2: KGHDR, SFDVKD.